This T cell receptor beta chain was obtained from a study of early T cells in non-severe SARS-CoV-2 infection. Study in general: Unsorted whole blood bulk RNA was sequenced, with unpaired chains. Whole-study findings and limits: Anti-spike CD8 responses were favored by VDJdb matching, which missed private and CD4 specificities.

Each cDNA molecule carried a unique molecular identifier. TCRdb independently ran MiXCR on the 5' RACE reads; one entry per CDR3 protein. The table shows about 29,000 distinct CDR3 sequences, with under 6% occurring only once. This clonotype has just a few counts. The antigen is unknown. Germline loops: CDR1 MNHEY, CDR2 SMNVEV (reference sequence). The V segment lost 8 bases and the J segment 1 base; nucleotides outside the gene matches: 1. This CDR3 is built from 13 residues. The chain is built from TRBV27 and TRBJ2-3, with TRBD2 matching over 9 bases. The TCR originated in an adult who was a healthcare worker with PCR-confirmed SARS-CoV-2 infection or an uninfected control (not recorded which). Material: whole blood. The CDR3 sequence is CASGTSRTDTQYF. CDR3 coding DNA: TGTGCCAGCGGGACTAGCCGCACAGATACGCAGTATTTT.